These 28 T cell receptor beta chains originate from one sample sequenced in a study of blood T cell repertoires in COVID-19. Repertoires were generated with immunoSEQ multiplex PCR, while TCRdb's copy carries only in-frame clones and drops some. The profile shows 35,000 to 50,000 clones, about 80% of them singletons. The sequenced sample was peripheral blood. The source is a human donor with acute or convalescent COVID-19. The donor label of this sample is uncertain.

J is TRBJ2-2 and V is TRBV6-5; 8 bases agree with TRBD1. From germline, CDR1 is MNHEY and CDR2 SVGAGI. The CDR3 is 15 amino acids. With V trimmed by 7 bases and J by 9 bases, 13 bases remained unmatched. This CDR3 reads CASTRVGRGRRELFF. The CDR3 nucleotides are TGTGCCAGCACCAGGGTCGGCAGGGGGCGCCGGGAGCTGTTTTTT.

This clone showed up just once. V and J are TRBV5-1 and TRBJ1-1; D is perhaps TRBD1 (6 bases). The germline V and J ends were trimmed by 2 bases and 0 bases, with 11 bases remaining between them. From germline, CDR1 is SGHRS and CDR2 YFSETQ. The CDR3 is made up of 15 amino acids. This CDR3 reads CASSFSGQMNTEAFF. CDR3 coding DNA: TGCGCCAGCAGCTTCTCGGGACAAATGAACACTGAAGCTTTCTTT.

The chain joins TRBV7-8 to TRBJ2-5, with D perhaps matching TRBD2 (6 bases). Germline V CDR1 and CDR2: SGHVS, FQNEAQ. CDR3 length: 14 residues. V was clipped by 6 bases and J by 7 bases, with 18 bases between them. CDR3 DNA: TGTGCCAGCAGGCCTCCCGGAGGGCCGGGGACCCAGTACTTC. Residues: CASRPPGGPGTQYF. The full variable domain, in which reference TRBV7-8 and TRBJ2-5 provide the parts outside the CDR3, is GAGVSQSPRYKVAKRGQDVALRCDPISGHVSLFWYQQALGQGPEFLTYFQNEAQLDKSGLPSDRFFAERPEGSVSTLKIQRTQQEDSAVYLCASRPPGGPGTQYFGPGTRLLVL.

This clone was counted once. This chain links TRBV4-2 with TRBJ2-1; maybe TRBD2 (6 bases). CDR1 LGHNA and CDR2 YNFKEQ come from the germline V gene. V was shortened by 5 bases and J by 0 bases, with 17 bases between the two germline ends. This CDR3 region has 17 residues. CDR3 bases: TGTGCCAGCAGCTGGGTGGGCGGGATGAGCTCCTACAATGAGCAGTTCTTC. This gives the protein CASSWVGGMSSYNEQFF.

Notes on this clone: This CDR3 is also generated by other DNA sequences in the sample. This sequence joins TRBV7-3 and TRBJ2-3; D call uncertain. V lost 2 bases to trimming and J lost 0 bases, with 9 bases between them. Germline V lookup: CDR1 SGHTA, CDR2 FQGTGA. The length of the CDR3 is 15 residues. DNA of the CDR3: TGTGCCAGCAGCTTAGCCGGCGGTAGCACAGATACGCAGTATTTT. This gives the protein CASSLAGGSTDTQYF.

V and J are TRBV19 and TRBJ2-7, with 10 bases that match TRBD1. CDR3 size: 16 residues. Germline V gene data show CDR1 as LNHDA and CDR2 as SQIVND (reference sequence). Losses at the gene ends were 5 bases for V and 6 bases for J; bases not matched to a gene: 13. The CDR3 region has the DNA TGTGCCAGTAGTCTGCCGGGGACAGGGGCTATGTCCGAGCAGTACTTC. Translation gives CASSLPGTGAMSEQYF.

CDR3 nucleotide sequence: TGTGCCAGCAGCTTAGATAGGAGCGGCTACACCTTC. Translating it yields CASSLDRSGYTF. The chain links TRBV7-8 to TRBJ1-2; D not certain. CDR3 length: 12 residues. CDR1 is SGHVS, CDR2 FQNEAQ, per germline. With 1 base removed from V and 8 bases from J, the gap between germline ends came to 8 bases.

The gene calls are TRBV28 and TRBJ1-5; 7 nucleotides agree with TRBD1. Germline values: CDR1 MDHEN, CDR2 SYDVKM. This CDR3 is built from 17 residues. Trimming removed 4 bases from V and 0 bases from J; junction bases left unmatched: 9. As DNA, the CDR3 is TGTGCCAGCAGTTCCGTTACTACAGGGGTTAGCAATCAGCCCCAGCATTTT. As protein: CASSSVTTGVSNQPQHF.

The chain links TRBV10-3 to TRBJ2-7, with 10 bases that match TRBD1. The CDR3 totals 13 residues. In germline, CDR1 is ENHRY, CDR2 SYGVKD. Trimming removed 2 bases from V and 9 bases from J; junction bases left unmatched: 4. The CDR3 here is CAISEGGQGRQYF. CDR3 coding DNA: TGTGCCATCAGTGAGGGGGGACAGGGGAGGCAGTACTTC.

The chain is built from TRBV7-6 and TRBJ2-3; weak D call: TRBD1 (6 bases). The CDR3 sequence is 17 residues long. Germline CDR1 SGHVS, CDR2 FNYEAQ. V dropped 3 bases and J dropped 2 bases, with 18 bases sitting between them. The CDR3 sequence: CASSFDVAGAFTDTQYF. The CDR3, as DNA: TGTGCCAGCAGCTTCGATGTGGCAGGGGCTTTCACAGATACGCAGTATTTT.

By sample share, this clone is medium-sized. The genes are TRBV7-3 and TRBJ1-2, with 9 bases fitting TRBD1. Germline trimming cut 5 bases from V and 6 bases from J; bases unmatched to any gene: 10. This CDR3 is built from 15 residues. The germline gives CDR1 SGHTA, CDR2 FQGTGA. CDR3 DNA sequence: TGTGCCAGCAGCCCGAAGGACAGGGGAGGGGATGGCTACACCTTC. Its translation is CASSPKDRGGDGYTF.

This clone was seen more than once but under ten times. The rearrangement links TRBV5-1 to TRBJ1-2; 7 positions agree with TRBD1. The CDR3 sequence is 13 residues long. Germline V gives CDR1 SGHRS, CDR2 YFSETQ. V trimming: 4 bases; J trimming: 8 bases; junction bases outside the gene matches: 8. For the CDR3, the DNA is TGCGCCAGCAGCCCCGGGACAGTCGGGGGCTACACCTTC. This encodes CASSPGTVGGYTF.

The CDR3 protein is CASSLETTSSGNTIYF. Written as DNA, the CDR3 is TGCGCCAGCAGCTTGGAAACCACAAGTTCTGGAAACACCATATATTTT. V is TRBV5-1 and J is TRBJ1-3; unclear D gene. Germline V CDR1 and CDR2: SGHRS, YFSETQ. The CDR3 has 16 residues. Trimming removed 0 bases from V and 1 base from J, with 11 bases in between. Looking up the rest from reference TRBV5-1 and TRBJ1-3 gives the full variable domain: KAGVTQTPRYLIKTRGQQVTLSCSPISGHRSVSWYQQTPGQGLQFLFEYFSETQRNKGNFPGRFSGRQFSNSRSEMNVSTLELGDSALYLCASSLETTSSGNTIYFGEGSWLTVV.

The CDR3 is CASSLAGGRETQYF. CDR3 bases: TGTGCCAGCAGCTTAGCGGGGGGCCGAGAGACCCAGTACTTC. The rearrangement joins TRBV7-3 to TRBJ2-5; TRBD2 agrees at 8 bases. In germline, CDR1 is SGHTA, CDR2 FQGTGA. Trimming took 2 bases from V and 4 from J; bases not matched to a gene: 3. This CDR3 is built from 14 residues. The whole variable domain, remainder taken from reference TRBV7-3 and TRBJ2-5, is GAGVSQTPSNKVTEKGKYVELRCDPISGHTALYWYRQSLGQGPEFLIYFQGTGAADDSGLPNDRFFAVRPEGSVSTLKIQRTERGDSAVYLCASSLAGGRETQYFGPGTRLLVL.

This chain connects TRBV10-3 to TRBJ1-2, with TRBD1 matching over 9 bases. Germline assignment: CDR1 ENHRY and CDR2 SYGVKD. CDR3 length: 14 amino acids. Trimming took 4 bases from V and 6 from J; bases not matched to a gene: 6. CDR3 in DNA: TGTGCCATCAGTGCCGGGACAGGGCGGCATGGCTACACCTTC. Translating gives CAISAGTGRHGYTF.

The CDR3 coding sequence is TGCGCCAGCAGCTTGGGGATACTAGCGGGAGGCACCGGGGAGCTGTTTTTT. Its translation is CASSLGILAGGTGELFF. This rearrangement joins TRBV5-1 to TRBJ2-2; 12 bases match TRBD2. CDR1 and CDR2 (germline): SGHRS, YFSETQ. The CDR3 totals 17 residues. Trimming took 0 bases from V and 4 from J; bases not matched to a gene: 4. Variable domain in full (rest from reference TRBV5-1 and TRBJ2-2): KAGVTQTPRYLIKTRGQQVTLSCSPISGHRSVSWYQQTPGQGLQFLFEYFSETQRNKGNFPGRFSGRQFSNSRSEMNVSTLELGDSALYLCASSLGILAGGTGELFFGEGSRLTVL.

This CDR3 is CASSQQGNYGYTF. The DNA for the CDR3 is TGTGCCAGCAGTCAACAGGGGAACTATGGCTACACCTTC. The rearrangement joins TRBV2 to TRBJ1-2, with TRBD1 matching over 7 bases. The CDR3 has 13 amino acids. Per the germline V gene, CDR1 is SNHLY and CDR2 is FYNNEI. V shed 5 bases and J 2 bases; nucleotides not matched to a gene: 2.

CDR3 sequence (DNA): TGTGCCACCAGCAGCGCTACCGGCGGGAGGATTCATGAGCAGTTCTTC. As protein: CATSSATGGRIHEQFF. The V and J genes are TRBV15 and TRBJ2-1; TRBD2 matches 8 bases. CDR1 is LNHNV and CDR2 is YYDKDF in the germline V gene (reference sequence). V lost 3 bases and J lost 8; bases outside the gene matches: 12. This CDR3 spans 16 amino acids. Filled out from reference TRBV15 and TRBJ2-1, the complete variable domain reads DAMVIQNPRYQVTQFGKPVTLSCSQTLNHNVMYWYQQKSSQAPKLLFHYYDKDFNNEADTPDNFQSRRPNTSFCFLDIRSPGLGDTAMYLCATSSATGGRIHEQFFGPGTRLTVL.

This chain uses TRBV19 with TRBJ2-7; TRBD2 matches 7 bases. The ends lost 5 bases at V and 1 base at J; junction bases unmatched: 8. The CDR3 totals 15 residues. Germline-derived CDR1 and CDR2 are LNHDA and SQIVND (reference sequence). Here the CDR3 DNA reads TGTGCCAGTAGTGCGCCGGCCGGGGGGTCCTACGAGCAGTACTTC. As protein: CASSAPAGGSYEQYF.

CDR3 loop: CASSPRGRRFQPQHF. The CDR3 DNA reads TGTGCCAGCAGCCCGAGGGGGCGGCGGTTTCAGCCCCAGCATTTT. J is TRBJ1-5 and V is TRBV28, with 7 nucleotides matching TRBD1. The CDR3 has 15 residues. The germline V gene encodes CDR1 MDHEN and CDR2 SYDVKM. J lost 6 bases, V lost 6 bases, and 11 bases had no gene match.

This rearrangement joins TRBV10-1 to TRBJ2-3; D is uncertain. V was cut by 7 bases and J by 1 base, with 12 bases left in between. CDR1 is WNHNN and CDR2 is SYGVQD in the germline V gene (reference sequence). The CDR3 totals 14 residues. The CDR3 is CASKHVKCTDTQYF. As DNA, the CDR3 is TGCGCCAGCAAGCATGTGAAATGCACAGATACGCAGTATTTT.

The genes are TRBV7-2 and TRBJ2-1; 8 bases match TRBD1. V trimming: 2 bases; J trimming: 5 bases; junction bases outside the gene matches: 5. The germline CDR1 and CDR2 sequences are SGHTA and FQGNSA. There are 15 residues in the CDR3. The CDR3 coding sequence is TGTGCCAGCAGCTTAAGGGACAGGAGAAACAATGAGCAGTTCTTC. Its protein is CASSLRDRRNNEQFF.

The chain combines TRBV7-2 with TRBJ2-1; D may be TRBD2 (5 bases). With 1 base removed from V and 8 bases from J, the gap between germline ends came to 12 bases. Germline lookup yields CDR1 SGHTA and CDR2 FQGNSA. The CDR3 runs 14 residues. CDR3 protein: CASSLDGAGDEQFF. Written as DNA, the CDR3 is TGTGCCAGCAGCTTAGACGGTGCGGGCGATGAGCAGTTCTTC.

The chain couples TRBV7-8 to TRBJ2-2; 7 bases fit TRBD2. Looked up from germline, CDR1 is SGHVS and CDR2 is FQNEAQ. The V segment lost 1 base and the J segment 0 bases; nucleotides outside the gene matches: 5. The CDR3 has 17 amino acids. In nucleotides, the CDR3 is TGTGCCAGCAGCTTAGTGCTAGCGGACGCGAACACCGGGGAGCTGTTTTTT. Its translation: CASSLVLADANTGELFF.

The V call is TRBV18, the J call TRBJ1-2; D is possibly TRBD1 (6 bases). The CDR3 is 16 residues long. The germline CDR1 and CDR2 sequences are KGHSH and LQKENI. Trimming cost V 0 bases and J 4 bases, with 15 bases left between them. Here the CDR3 reads CASSPPLRQERYGYTF. In DNA form, the CDR3 reads TGTGCCAGCTCACCACCCCTACGACAGGAGCGCTATGGCTACACCTTC.

The chain joins TRBV7-2 to TRBJ2-1; D not certain. CDR1 and CDR2 from the germline V gene are SGHTA and FQGNSA. The CDR3 sequence is 13 residues long. Trimming shortened V by 1 base and J by 10 bases, and 11 bases separated the two germline ends. The CDR3 bases are TGTGCCAGCAGCTTAGTGGCTGCGGCCGAGCAGTTCTTC. Its translation: CASSLVAAAEQFF.

The rearrangement joins TRBV5-1 to TRBJ2-7, with 7 bases matching TRBD2. V trimming: 3 bases; J trimming: 1 base; junction bases outside the gene matches: 10. Germline loops: CDR1 SGHRS, CDR2 YFSETQ. The CDR3 spans 16 residues. The DNA for the CDR3 is TGCGCCAGCAGCTCGTTTGTTAGCGGGCCATCCTACGAGCAGTACTTC. It translates to CASSSFVSGPSYEQYF.

This chain uses TRBV5-1 with TRBJ2-2; D is possibly TRBD2 (6 bases). Germline-derived CDR1 and CDR2 are SGHRS and YFSETQ. This CDR3 is built from 15 residues. Between the trimmed V and J ends, which lost 0 bases and 3 bases, there was a span of 9 bases. The CDR3 loop is CASSLVGGDTGELFF. CDR3 nucleotides: TGCGCCAGCAGCTTGGTCGGGGGAGACACCGGGGAGCTGTTTTTT. The entire variable domain, with the rest obtained from reference TRBV5-1 and TRBJ2-2, is as follows: KAGVTQTPRYLIKTRGQQVTLSCSPISGHRSVSWYQQTPGQGLQFLFEYFSETQRNKGNFPGRFSGRQFSNSRSEMNVSTLELGDSALYLCASSLVGGDTGELFFGEGSRLTVL.